These 30 T cell receptor beta chains were all obtained from the same sample, sequenced in a study of blood T cell repertoires in COVID-19. Sequencing used immunoSEQ multiplex PCR; TCRdb keeps in-frame clones, though not all of them. Of more than 250,000 clones listed, about 87% are singletons. The sequencing sample was made of PBMCs or T cells enriched from blood (not recorded which). These TCRs come from a woman aged 40 to 49 with acute COVID-19.

V is TRBV24-1 and J is TRBJ1-2; 8 bases align to TRBD1. V shed 6 bases, J shed 3 bases, and the junction held 2 bases outside the gene matches. The CDR3 is 13 residues long. CDR1 is KGHDR, CDR2 SFDVKD, per germline. CDR3 sequence (DNA): TGTGCCACCAGTCACAGGGGGGACTATGGCTACACCTTC. As protein: CATSHRGDYGYTF.

The chain couples TRBV10-3 to TRBJ1-4, with D possibly TRBD1 on 6 matching bases. Trimming cost V 10 bases and J 5 bases, with 14 bases left between them. Germline CDR1 and CDR2: ENHRY and SYGVKD. CDR3 length: 13 amino acids. In nucleotides, the CDR3 is TGTGCCACCCACTCCGACAGGAATGAAAAACTGTTTTTT. It translates to CATHSDRNEKLFF.

The chain has TRBV7-9 and TRBJ1-2; tentative D call: TRBD1 (5 bases). Trimming cost V 0 bases and J 4 bases, with 15 bases left between them. Per germline, CDR1 SEHNR and CDR2 FQNEAQ (reference sequence). CDR3 length equals 16 residues. In DNA form, the CDR3 reads TGTGCCAGCAGCTTAGCGGGGCCGGGAGTCTTCTATGGCTACACCTTC. As protein: CASSLAGPGVFYGYTF.

This clone was found once. The chain employs TRBV14 and TRBJ2-5, with D uncertain. The CDR3 is 14 residues long. The germline V and J ends were trimmed by 0 bases and 7 bases, with 12 bases remaining between them. Germline loops: CDR1 SGHDN, CDR2 FVKESK. CDR3 nucleotide sequence: TGTGCCAGCAGCCAAGAGGTGGTAATCGGGACCCAGTACTTC. Translation: CASSQEVVIGTQYF.

The chain uses TRBV4-2 and TRBJ1-2; 10 bases are shared with TRBD1. Germline-derived CDR1 and CDR2 are LGHNA and YNFKEQ. The CDR3 is made up of 16 amino acids. The V and J ends lost 1 base and 4 bases, in that order; junction bases with no gene match: 6. The CDR3 DNA reads TGTGCCAGCAGCCAAGGTGACAGGGGGCTCGGCTATGGCTACACCTTC. Protein sequence: CASSQGDRGLGYGYTF.

This chain uses TRBV25-1 with TRBJ1-2, with 7 bases matching TRBD1. This CDR3 region has 12 residues. Losses at the gene ends were 8 bases for V and 4 bases for J; bases not matched to a gene: 4. Germline V gives CDR1 MGHDK, CDR2 SYGVNS. As DNA, the CDR3 is TGTGCCAGCTCCCGGGACAGCTATGGCTACACCTTC. Amino acid sequence: CASSRDSYGYTF.

The chain links TRBV29-1 to TRBJ2-1; 15 bases line up with TRBD2. The germline V gene encodes CDR1 SQVTM and CDR2 ANQGSEA. This CDR3 contains 15 residues. V dropped 1 base and J dropped 8; count of bases not matched to a gene: 3. Here the CDR3 reads CSVEGTSGRGDEQFF. DNA of the CDR3: TGCAGCGTTGAAGGGACTAGCGGGAGGGGAGATGAGCAGTTCTTC.

This chain joins TRBV20-1 and TRBJ2-1, with 11 bases lining up with TRBD2. The CDR3 consists of 16 residues. Trimming took 5 bases from V and 2 from J; bases not matched to a gene: 8. Per germline, CDR1 DFQATT and CDR2 SNEGSKA (reference sequence). The CDR3 loop is CSAGGLAGGTYNEQFF. In DNA, the CDR3 is TGCAGTGCTGGTGGTCTAGCGGGAGGAACCTACAATGAGCAGTTCTTC.

This chain joins TRBV5-1 and TRBJ2-2, with TRBD1 matching over 7 bases. Losses at the gene ends were 0 bases for V and 5 bases for J; bases not matched to a gene: 4. Germline V gene lookup returns CDR1 SGHRS and CDR2 YFSETQ. The CDR3 runs to 15 residues. CDR3 coding DNA: TGCGCCAGCAGCTTGGAGGGGGCCTCGACCGGGGAGCTGTTTTTT. Protein: CASSLEGASTGELFF.

This clone was seen only once. The chain employs TRBV12-3 or TRBV12-4 and TRBJ2-1, with TRBD1 matching over 9 bases. The CDR3 consists of 12 residues. V was pared by 6 bases and J by 10 bases, with 4 bases of the junction left unmatched. The CDR3 DNA sequence: TGTGCCAGCAGCCGGGACAGGGACGAGCAGTTCTTC. Protein: CASSRDRDEQFF.

The chain links TRBV27 to TRBJ1-3; D remains ambiguous. CDR1 and CDR2 (germline): MNHEY, SMNVEV (reference sequence). This CDR3 is 11 amino acids long. V was shortened by 11 bases and J by 4 bases, with 9 bases between the two germline ends. This CDR3 is CAAKSGNTIYF. Here the CDR3 DNA reads TGTGCCGCGAAATCGGGAAACACCATATATTTT.

The V call is TRBV30, the J call TRBJ2-1; 14 positions match TRBD2. Germline assignment: CDR1 GTSNPN and CDR2 SVGIG (reference sequence). This CDR3 contains 17 residues. V was pared by 2 bases and J by 3 bases, with 6 bases of the junction left unmatched. CDR3 DNA sequence: TGTGCCTGGAGTCCGGGACTAGCGGGAGAGGGCTACAATGAGCAGTTCTTC. As protein: CAWSPGLAGEGYNEQFF.

The chain has TRBV11-2 and TRBJ2-7; 10 bases are a match to TRBD1. CDR3 length equals 14 residues. The V gene's germline CDR1 is SGHAT and CDR2 FQNNGV. The ends lost 5 bases at V and 2 bases at J; junction bases unmatched: 3. CDR3 amino acids: CASSLGTGAYEQYV. CDR3 nucleotides: TGTGCCAGCAGCCTAGGGACAGGGGCCTACGAGCAGTACGTC.

The J gene is TRBJ2-5, the V gene TRBV19; D is unclear. V was clipped by 4 bases and J by 1 base, with 4 bases between them. The CDR3 extends over 12 amino acids. CDR1 and CDR2 (germline): LNHDA, SQIVND (reference sequence). The CDR3 sequence: CASSTLQETQYF. In nucleotides, the CDR3 is TGTGCCAGTAGTACCCTCCAAGAGACCCAGTACTTC. Looking up the rest from reference TRBV19 and TRBJ2-5 gives the full variable domain: DGGITQSPKYLFRKEGQNVTLSCEQNLNHDAMYWYRQDPGQGLRLIYYSQIVNDFQKGDIAEGYSVSREKKESFPLTVTSAQKNPTAFYLCASSTLQETQYFGPGTRLLVL.

This clone was observed once. The CDR3 nucleotides read TGTGCCATCAGTGAGTCTTCTTCTCCTGGACAGCGAAAAAACTATGGCTACACCTTC. Residues: CAISESSSPGQRKNYGYTF. The gene calls are TRBV10-3 and TRBJ1-2, with a possible D match to TRBD1 (6 bases). The CDR3 extends over 19 amino acids. CDR1 and CDR2 (germline): ENHRY, SYGVKD. V shed 0 bases and J shed 2 bases, with 22 bases lying between them.

The CDR3 loop is CASSTGTGETEAFF. CDR3 sequence (DNA): TGTGCCAGCAGCACCGGGACAGGGGAGACTGAAGCTTTCTTT. The chain combines TRBV11-1 with TRBJ1-1, with TRBD1 matching over 10 bases. The CDR3 contains 14 residues. V gave up 5 bases and J gave up 5 bases; unmatched junction bases: 5. Germline CDR1 is SGHAT and CDR2 is FQDESV (reference sequence). The full variable domain, completed using reference TRBV11-1 and TRBJ1-1, is EAEVAQSPRYKITEKSQAVAFWCDPISGHATLYWYRQILGQGPELLVQFQDESVVDDSQLPKDRFSAERLKGVDSTLKIQPAELGDSAMYLCASSTGTGETEAFFGQGTRLTVV.

J is TRBJ2-5 and V is TRBV5-1, with D hard to call. The CDR3 contains 14 residues. Looked up from germline, CDR1 is SGHRS and CDR2 is YFSETQ. Trimming removed 4 bases from V and 3 bases from J, with 13 bases in between. The CDR3 bases are TGCGCCAGCAGCGTCCTAGGTTTGGAAGAGACCCAGTACTTC. It translates to CASSVLGLEETQYF.

The V gene is TRBV7-9, the J gene TRBJ2-1, with TRBD2 matching over 9 bases. The germline V gene encodes CDR1 SEHNR and CDR2 FQNEAQ (reference sequence). The CDR3 is 15 amino acids. The trim removed 1 base at V and 7 bases at J, leaving 5 bases unmatched. For the CDR3, the DNA is TGTGCCAGCAGCTTAGAGGCGGGAGGGGGGAATGAGCAGTTCTTC. Encoded protein: CASSLEAGGGNEQFF.

The genes are TRBV5-5 and TRBJ1-2; D is undetermined. Trimming removed 0 bases from V and 2 bases from J, with 11 bases in between. The germline V gene encodes CDR1 SGHKS and CDR2 YYEKEE (reference sequence). The CDR3 is 15 residues long. The CDR3 nucleotides are TGTGCCAGCAGCTTGGCTACGGGGTTCAACTATGGCTACACCTTC. Protein: CASSLATGFNYGYTF.

The V call is TRBV5-5, the J call TRBJ1-5; D unresolved. V lost 0 bases to trimming and J lost 2 bases, with 9 bases between them. Per germline, CDR1 SGHKS and CDR2 YYEKEE (reference sequence). The CDR3 runs 15 residues. The CDR3 is CASSLARRGNQPQHF. CDR3 bases: TGTGCCAGCAGCTTGGCTCGACGGGGCAATCAGCCCCAGCATTTT.

V gene TRBV4-1 combines with J gene TRBJ2-7, with 14 bases lining up with TRBD2. This CDR3 contains 17 residues. V lost 2 bases to trimming and J lost 4 bases; unmatched junction nucleotides: 7. Per germline, CDR1 MGHRA and CDR2 YSYEKL. CDR3 nucleotides: TGCGCCAGCAGCCAACTGACTAGCGGGAGGGCCACGTACGAGCAGTACTTC. This sequence encodes CASSQLTSGRATYEQYF.

The chain carries TRBV27 and TRBJ1-1; possibly TRBD1 for D (6 bases). Germline lookup yields CDR1 MNHEY and CDR2 SMNVEV (reference sequence). Trimming removed 6 bases at V and 1 base at J, with 15 bases between. The CDR3 totals 15 residues. In DNA form, the CDR3 reads TGTGCCAGCAGACCTACAGGGCCGCGGAACACTGAAGCTTTCTTT. It yields the protein CASRPTGPRNTEAFF.

CDR3 sequence reads: CASSLDRGLSNEKLFF. DNA for the CDR3: TGTGCCAGCAGCTTGGACAGGGGGCTTTCTAATGAAAAACTGTTTTTT. The chain employs TRBV7-9 and TRBJ1-4; the match to TRBD1 covers 11 bases. The V and J ends lost 3 bases and 3 bases, in that order; junction bases with no gene match: 3. Germline V gene lookup returns CDR1 SEHNR and CDR2 FQNEAQ (reference sequence). The CDR3 sequence is 16 residues long.

This chain connects TRBV6-1 to TRBJ2-7; perhaps TRBD2 as D (5 bases). Germline assignment: CDR1 MNHNS and CDR2 SASEGT. The CDR3 totals 16 residues. V was trimmed by 4 bases and J by 0 bases, leaving 16 bases between them. DNA for the CDR3: TGTGCCAGCAGTGGCGTCGGGGTATTTAACTCCTACGAGCAGTACTTC. Translation: CASSGVGVFNSYEQYF.

This chain uses TRBV6-5 with TRBJ2-1; TRBD2 matches 7 bases. The CDR3 consists of 15 residues. Looked up from germline, CDR1 is MNHEY and CDR2 is SVGAGI. With 7 bases clipped from V and 7 bases from J, the junction kept 13 bases outside the gene matches. CDR3 nucleotides: TGTGCCAGCACTAATGGGGGAGGGCCCTCGAATGAGCAGTTCTTC. It codes for CASTNGGGPSNEQFF.

The chain joins TRBV9 to TRBJ1-1; 8 bases map to TRBD1. This CDR3 is built from 15 residues. Germline V gene data show CDR1 as SGDLS and CDR2 as YYNGEE. The V segment lost 3 bases and the J segment 0 bases; nucleotides outside the gene matches: 4. CDR3 coding DNA: TGTGCCAGCAGCGAAAGGGGACAGGTGAACACTGAAGCTTTCTTT. Amino acids: CASSERGQVNTEAFF.

The chain uses TRBV7-3 and TRBJ2-5, with TRBD2 matching over 12 bases. The CDR3 is made up of 17 amino acids. V lost 5 bases to trimming and J lost 5 bases; unmatched junction nucleotides: 12. From germline, CDR1 is SGHTA and CDR2 FQGTGA. The CDR3 bases are TGTGCCAGCAGCCCCGGGACTAGCGGGCAAACTGGGGAGACCCAGTACTTC. Translation: CASSPGTSGQTGETQYF.

DNA of the CDR3: TGTGCCAGCAGCCCGAGGACAGGGGTGGGTCATGGCTACACCTTC. It codes for CASSPRTGVGHGYTF. The chain recombines TRBV5-5 with TRBJ1-2, with TRBD1 matching over 9 bases. Germline loops: CDR1 SGHKS, CDR2 YYEKEE (reference sequence). The CDR3 consists of 15 residues. The junction had 10 bases not matched to a gene; V was cut back by 4 bases and J by 6 bases.

This sequence joins TRBV5-6 and TRBJ2-3, with 7 nucleotides matching TRBD1. The CDR3 consists of 18 residues. The germline V gene encodes CDR1 SGHDT and CDR2 YYEEEE. Germline trimming cut 2 bases from V and 4 bases from J; bases unmatched to any gene: 16. The CDR3 bases are TGTGCCAGCAGCTTAATGGCCGTGACAGGGCCCGGCGCAGATACGCAGTATTTT. Its protein is CASSLMAVTGPGADTQYF.

V is TRBV2 and J is TRBJ1-2, with 8 positions matching TRBD1. Germline CDR1 reads SNHLY; CDR2 reads FYNNEI. Trimming at V came to 2 bases and at J to 2 bases, leaving 4 bases not matched to a gene. The CDR3 extends over 15 amino acids. The CDR3 loop reads CASSEMRTGNYGYTF. CDR3 nucleotides: TGTGCCAGCAGTGAAATGAGGACAGGGAACTATGGCTACACCTTC.